These 29 T cell receptor beta chains were all obtained from the same sample, sequenced in a study of cytomegalovirus exposure and HLA in healthy donors. With 60 Vbeta and 13 Jbeta primers, the PCR was carried out. Generated by immunoSEQ multiplex PCR, the TCRdb table keeps only in-frame clones and is missing some. The listing records 65,000 to 90,000 clones. Sample: PBMCs. These TCRs come from a female donor in good health and CMV-seropositive.

The chain has TRBV6-5 and TRBJ1-5; D call uncertain. Germline lookup yields CDR1 MNHEY and CDR2 SVGAGI. Trimming stripped 3 bases from V and 6 bases from J, with 9 bases between. The CDR3 has 13 amino acids. The CDR3 bases are TGTGCCAGCAGTTATCGCTTCGGTCAGCCCCAGCATTTT. Encoded protein: CASSYRFGQPQHF.

The DNA of the CDR3 is TGTGCCAGCAGCGCCGCCCATCTAGCGGGGGGGCTTTGGACAGATACGCAGTATTTT. It specifies CASSAAHLAGGLWTDTQYF. This sequence joins TRBV9 and TRBJ2-3, with 12 bases aligning to TRBD2. V gave up 3 bases and J gave up 3 bases; unmatched junction bases: 14. The germline CDR1 and CDR2 sequences are SGDLS and YYNGEE. The length of the CDR3 is 19 residues.

The chain couples TRBV18 to TRBJ1-1; 11 bases are shared with TRBD1. Trimming took 3 bases from V and 6 from J; bases not matched to a gene: 6. Germline V lookup: CDR1 KGHSH, CDR2 LQKENI. The CDR3 sequence is 15 residues long. CDR3 coding DNA: TGTGCCAGCTCACCCCGGGACAGGGGGACGGCTGAAGCTTTCTTT. This encodes CASSPRDRGTAEAFF.

This sequence joins TRBV5-1 and TRBJ2-1, with D perhaps matching TRBD2 (5 bases). CDR1 and CDR2 from the germline V gene are SGHRS and YFSETQ. Trimming took 0 bases from V and 7 from J, leaving 11 bases between them. The CDR3 sequence is 14 residues long. Written as DNA, the CDR3 is TGCGCCAGCAGCTTGGCCACAAGCGGAAATGAGCAGTTCTTC. As protein: CASSLATSGNEQFF.

The chain carries TRBV28 and TRBJ2-1, with a possible D match to TRBD2 (5 bases). Germline CDR1 reads MDHEN; CDR2 reads SYDVKM. Trimming left V 1 base short and J 8 bases short, with 6 bases between. This CDR3 is built from 12 residues. The CDR3 protein is CASSLYGDEQFF. CDR3 sequence (DNA): TGTGCCAGCAGTTTATACGGGGATGAGCAGTTCTTC. The complete variable domain, with remaining parts taken from reference TRBV28 and TRBJ2-1, reads DVKVTQSSRYLVKRTGEKVFLECVQDMDHENMFWYRQDPGLGLRLIYFSYDVKMKEKGDIPEGYSVSREKKERFSLILESASTNQTSMYLCASSLYGDEQFFGPGTRLTVL.

The chain uses TRBV4-2 and TRBJ2-6; TRBD2 agrees at 12 bases. V shed 4 bases, J shed 2 bases, and the junction held 3 bases outside the gene matches. Germline CDR1 reads LGHNA; CDR2 reads YNFKEQ. The CDR3 sequence is 17 residues long. The CDR3 sequence is CASSRGLAGTGANVLTF. CDR3 nucleotides: TGTGCCAGCAGCCGTGGACTAGCGGGAACTGGGGCCAACGTCCTGACTTTC.

This rearrangement joins TRBV11-2 to TRBJ2-1; D perhaps matches TRBD1 (6 bases). Germline values: CDR1 SGHAT, CDR2 FQNNGV. V was pared by 5 bases and J by 9 bases, with 8 bases between. The CDR3 loop spans 11 amino acids. The CDR3 coding sequence is TGTGCCAGCAGCCGAGGGGGTGAGCAGTTCTTC. Its protein product is CASSRGGEQFF.

This rearrangement joins TRBV7-6 to TRBJ2-7, with TRBD1 matching 9 bases. Trimming took 0 bases from V and 7 from J; bases not matched to a gene: 4. This CDR3 has 14 residues. Germline V gene sequence: CDR1 SGHVS, CDR2 FNYEAQ. CDR3 bases: TGTGCCAGCAGCTTAGCACAGGGGGCCGTAGAGCAGTACTTC. Its translation: CASSLAQGAVEQYF.

The V call is TRBV5-1, the J call TRBJ2-2, with D tentatively TRBD1 (6 bases). This CDR3 has 14 residues. Germline assignment: CDR1 SGHRS and CDR2 YFSETQ. V gave up 2 bases and J gave up 8 bases, with 13 bases separating them. CDR3 amino acids: CASSLEQGPGELFF. The CDR3 nucleotides read TGCGCCAGCAGCTTAGAACAGGGCCCGGGGGAGCTGTTTTTT. The full variable domain, its missing parts supplied by reference TRBV5-1 and TRBJ2-2, is KAGVTQTPRYLIKTRGQQVTLSCSPISGHRSVSWYQQTPGQGLQFLFEYFSETQRNKGNFPGRFSGRQFSNSRSEMNVSTLELGDSALYLCASSLEQGPGELFFGEGSRLTVL.

V gene TRBV5-1 combines with J gene TRBJ2-1, with 10 bases lining up with TRBD2. With V trimmed by 4 bases and J by 7 bases, 11 bases remained unmatched. The CDR3 consists of 16 residues. The germline V gene encodes CDR1 SGHRS and CDR2 YFSETQ. The CDR3 sequence: CASSPTSGGARNEQFF. The CDR3 bases are TGCGCCAGCAGCCCCACGAGCGGGGGGGCCCGGAATGAGCAGTTCTTC. The entire variable domain, with the rest obtained from reference TRBV5-1 and TRBJ2-1, is as follows: KAGVTQTPRYLIKTRGQQVTLSCSPISGHRSVSWYQQTPGQGLQFLFEYFSETQRNKGNFPGRFSGRQFSNSRSEMNVSTLELGDSALYLCASSPTSGGARNEQFFGPGTRLTVL.

The CDR3 DNA reads as TGTGCCAGCAGCCCAACGGACAGGGTGGTTGTCCCGAATGAAAAACTGTTTTTT. This sequence encodes CASSPTDRVVVPNEKLFF. The J gene is TRBJ1-4, the V gene TRBV7-2, with 8 bases aligning to TRBD1. Trimming removed 5 bases from V and 5 bases from J; junction bases left unmatched: 16. The CDR3 spans 18 residues. Germline V CDR1 and CDR2: SGHTA, FQGNSA.

The chain is built from TRBV19 and TRBJ2-7, with 8 bases aligning to TRBD1. This CDR3 has 14 amino acids. The V and J ends lost 10 bases and 7 bases, in that order; junction bases with no gene match: 15. Germline-derived CDR1 and CDR2 are LNHDA and SQIVND (reference sequence). CDR3 in DNA: TGTGCCAACCCCGGCGACAGGGGTGTGAGGGAGCAGTACTTC. Translation gives CANPGDRGVREQYF.

The chain joins TRBV19 to TRBJ2-7, with a tentative D call TRBD2 (5 bases). The CDR3 totals 13 residues. CDR1 is LNHDA, CDR2 SQIVND, per germline (reference sequence). V was cut by 6 bases and J by 0 bases, with 9 bases left in between. The CDR3 is CASSPGSSYEQYF. The CDR3 DNA is TGTGCCAGTAGCCCGGGGAGCTCCTACGAGCAGTACTTC.

The chain couples TRBV5-1 to TRBJ2-2, with TRBD2 matching over 10 bases. The V and J ends lost 0 bases and 6 bases, in that order; junction bases with no gene match: 5. This CDR3 is 16 amino acids long. CDR1 SGHRS and CDR2 YFSETQ come from the germline V gene. CDR3 protein: CASSLAGTSVPGELFF. The DNA for the CDR3 is TGCGCCAGCAGCTTGGCCGGGACTAGCGTTCCCGGGGAGCTGTTTTTT.

The V gene is TRBV15, the J gene TRBJ2-7; 11 bases line up with TRBD2. Germline V CDR1 and CDR2: LNHNV, YYDKDF (reference sequence). The V gene end was trimmed by 3 bases and the J gene end by 2 bases; junction bases not matched to a gene: 3. The CDR3 spans 15 residues. CDR3: CATSSELAGAYEQYF. In DNA, the CDR3 is TGTGCCACCAGCAGCGAACTAGCGGGGGCCTACGAGCAGTACTTC. Filled out from reference TRBV15 and TRBJ2-7, the complete variable domain reads DAMVIQNPRYQVTQFGKPVTLSCSQTLNHNVMYWYQQKSSQAPKLLFHYYDKDFNNEADTPDNFQSRRPNTSFCFLDIRSPGLGDTAMYLCATSSELAGAYEQYFGPGTRLTVT.

The CDR3 nucleotides read TGTGCCAGCAGCGTAGTCGGGGTTCAGGGGGAGCTGTTTTTT. Amino acids: CASSVVGVQGELFF. The chain has TRBV9 and TRBJ2-2; maybe TRBD2 (5 bases). The germline V and J ends were trimmed by 0 bases and 8 bases, with 11 bases remaining between them. The CDR3 sequence is 14 residues long. In germline, CDR1 is SGDLS, CDR2 YYNGEE.

J is TRBJ2-7 and V is TRBV18; possibly TRBD1 for D (5 bases). The CDR3 covers 14 residues. The V end lost 3 bases, the J end lost 0 bases, and 9 bases lay between the germline ends. CDR1 and CDR2 (germline): KGHSH, LQKENI. The CDR3 nucleotides are TGTGCCAGCTCACCTTGGCAGGGCTCCTACGAGCAGTACTTC. This sequence encodes CASSPWQGSYEQYF.

This chain joins TRBV7-9 and TRBJ2-5; D might be TRBD2 (7 bases). The CDR3 extends over 14 amino acids. The V end was cut by 3 bases, the J end by 5 bases, with 13 bases between. Germline CDR1 is SEHNR and CDR2 is FQNEAQ (reference sequence). CDR3 sequence (DNA): TGTGCCAGCAGCTTGGTCGGGGGGCGGGAGACCCAGTACTTC. The encoded protein is CASSLVGGRETQYF.

The rearrangement joins TRBV28 to TRBJ2-7; TRBD2 might be the D (6 bases). This CDR3 has 12 amino acids. Germline assignment: CDR1 MDHEN and CDR2 SYDVKM. Trimming stripped 4 bases from V and 5 bases from J, with 9 bases between. Written as DNA, the CDR3 is TGTGCCAGCAGTTGGAGGGCTAACGAGCAGTACTTC. Translating it yields CASSWRANEQYF.

As concerns this clone: A read error may produce the germline difference seen at one junction end. The chain links TRBV19 to TRBJ2-3, with 9 bases matching TRBD1. The CDR3 totals 11 residues. From germline, CDR1 is LNHDA and CDR2 SQIVND (reference sequence). The chain's CDR3 is CASSIGDRVRF. Here the CDR3 DNA reads TGTGCCAGTAGTATTGGGGACAGGGTACGTTTT.

The J gene is TRBJ2-3, the V gene TRBV9, with TRBD2 as a possible D gene (6 bases). Trimming took off 0 bases at V and 4 bases at J, with 9 bases between the two ends. The CDR3 is 14 residues long. Germline CDR1 is SGDLS and CDR2 is YYNGEE. The DNA for the CDR3 is TGTGCCAGCAGCGTAGTGGGACTCGCAGATACGCAGTATTTT. This codes for CASSVVGLADTQYF.

The chain uses TRBV14 and TRBJ1-1; the D is unclear. The CDR3 contains 13 residues. CDR1 and CDR2 from the germline V gene are SGHDN and FVKESK. Trimming cost V 6 bases and J 5 bases, with 13 bases left between them. The CDR3 region has the DNA TGTGCCAGCAGGCGTGGGCTTATAACTGAAGCTTTCTTT. It yields the protein CASRRGLITEAFF.

The chain links TRBV29-1 to TRBJ1-2, with TRBD1 matching 9 bases. The CDR3 has 14 amino acids. CDR1 and CDR2 from the germline V gene are SQVTM and ANQGSEA. The trim removed 6 bases at V and 1 base at J, leaving 6 bases unmatched. The CDR3 protein is CSVPPGQGNYGYTF. In nucleotides, the CDR3 is TGCAGCGTCCCGCCGGGACAGGGTAACTATGGCTACACCTTC.

V is TRBV7-6 and J is TRBJ2-1; D is perhaps TRBD2 (6 bases). The V gene's germline CDR1 is SGHVS and CDR2 FNYEAQ. The CDR3 is made up of 15 amino acids. The ends were cut back, 0 bases at V and 2 bases at J, with 8 bases in the middle. The CDR3 here is CASSLAGGPYNEQFF. The CDR3 DNA sequence: TGTGCCAGCAGCTTAGCGGGAGGACCCTACAATGAGCAGTTCTTC.

The chain combines TRBV18 with TRBJ1-3, with a tentative D call TRBD1 (5 bases). V dropped 0 bases and J dropped 4 bases, with 13 bases sitting between them. Germline values: CDR1 KGHSH, CDR2 LQKENI. CDR3 length: 16 amino acids. The CDR3, as DNA: TGTGCCAGCTCACCACCGGGACTCCCCACGGGAAACACCATATATTTT. This sequence encodes CASSPPGLPTGNTIYF.

This chain joins TRBV7-6 and TRBJ2-2; TRBD1 might be the D (5 bases). Trimming left V 4 bases short and J 6 bases short, with 18 bases between. CDR3 length equals 16 residues. Per germline, CDR1 SGHVS and CDR2 FNYEAQ. DNA of the CDR3: TGTGCCAGCAGCTCCCTTGTGCCAGGGCTAGCCGGGGAGCTGTTTTTT. Its translation is CASSSLVPGLAGELFF.

The chain has TRBV5-6 and TRBJ2-7; 11 nucleotides line up with TRBD2. V was pared by 6 bases and J by 2 bases, with 7 bases of the junction left unmatched. The CDR3 runs to 15 residues. Germline-derived CDR1 and CDR2 are SGHDT and YYEEEE. DNA for the CDR3: TGTGCCAGCAACCTAGGACTAGCGGGTGCCTACGAGCAGTACTTC. Its protein is CASNLGLAGAYEQYF.

The rearrangement uses TRBV5-1 and TRBJ2-3, with D maybe TRBD2 (6 bases). The CDR3 extends over 15 amino acids. Germline CDR1 and CDR2: SGHRS and YFSETQ. The germline V and J ends were trimmed by 0 bases and 2 bases, with 10 bases remaining between them. CDR3 protein: CASSLVGGVTDTQYF. CDR3 DNA sequence: TGCGCCAGCAGCTTGGTAGGCGGGGTCACAGATACGCAGTATTTT.

This chain connects TRBV20-1 to TRBJ2-1, with 8 bases lining up with TRBD2. Germline CDR1 and CDR2: DFQATT and SNEGSKA (reference sequence). CDR3 length: 11 residues. V trimming: 4 bases; J trimming: 12 bases; junction bases outside the gene matches: 5. Here the CDR3 DNA reads TGCAGTGCTATTAGCGGGATGAGGCAGTTCTTC. It translates to CSAISGMRQFF.